This T cell receptor beta chain was sequenced for a study of CD8 T cells in Susac syndrome. Study-wide context: Within the sequenced group of Susac syndrome patients, 5 or 6 showed active disease and about eight were in remission. General study findings and limits: The authors found under 20 Susac-specific public clones in total CD8+ repertoires and 5 or 6 in CD8+ TEMRA repertoires.

Remarks on this clonotype: Antigen: not known.

Sequencing of TCR beta, carried out with a high-throughput approach, was applied to CD8+ and CD4+ T cells from the blood. TEMRA cells were FACS-enriched, and CD8+ and CD4+ T cells were isolated negatively. This CDR3 region has 13 residues. Germline CDR1 and CDR2: SEHNR and FQNEAQ (reference sequence). V lost 10 bases and J lost 4, with 17 bases in between. Reverse transcription of about 0.5 to 1 ug RNA was performed with random hexamers. Each CDR3 protein gets one entry after TCRdb re-called the immunoSEQ multiplex PCR reads with MiXCR. The sample lists around 81,000 distinct CDR3 sequences, approximately 95% occurring once.

The clonotype comes from a human donor with Susac syndrome. The sequencing input was CD8+ T cells from PBMCs. The gene calls are TRBV7-9 and TRBJ2-7, with D possibly being TRBD2 (5 bases). Here the CDR3 reads CATLDSIGYEQYF. The CDR3 DNA follows: TGTGCCACCTTGGACTCCATTGGATACGAGCAGTACTTC.